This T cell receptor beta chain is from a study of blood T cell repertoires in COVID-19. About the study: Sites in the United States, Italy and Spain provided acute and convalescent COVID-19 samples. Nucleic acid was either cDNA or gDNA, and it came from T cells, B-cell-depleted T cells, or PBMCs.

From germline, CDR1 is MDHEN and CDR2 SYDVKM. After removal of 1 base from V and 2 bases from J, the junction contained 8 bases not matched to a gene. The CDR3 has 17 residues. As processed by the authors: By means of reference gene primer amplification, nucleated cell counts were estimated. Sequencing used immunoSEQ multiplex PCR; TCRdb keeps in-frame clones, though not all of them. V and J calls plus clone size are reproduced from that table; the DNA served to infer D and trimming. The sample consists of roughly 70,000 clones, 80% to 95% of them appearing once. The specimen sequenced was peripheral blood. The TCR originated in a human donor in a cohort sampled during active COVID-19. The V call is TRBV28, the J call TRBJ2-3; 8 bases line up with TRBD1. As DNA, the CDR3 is TGTGCCAGCAGTTTATTAGGACAGGGTGGGACCACAGATACGCAGTATTTT. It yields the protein CASSLLGQGGTTDTQYF.